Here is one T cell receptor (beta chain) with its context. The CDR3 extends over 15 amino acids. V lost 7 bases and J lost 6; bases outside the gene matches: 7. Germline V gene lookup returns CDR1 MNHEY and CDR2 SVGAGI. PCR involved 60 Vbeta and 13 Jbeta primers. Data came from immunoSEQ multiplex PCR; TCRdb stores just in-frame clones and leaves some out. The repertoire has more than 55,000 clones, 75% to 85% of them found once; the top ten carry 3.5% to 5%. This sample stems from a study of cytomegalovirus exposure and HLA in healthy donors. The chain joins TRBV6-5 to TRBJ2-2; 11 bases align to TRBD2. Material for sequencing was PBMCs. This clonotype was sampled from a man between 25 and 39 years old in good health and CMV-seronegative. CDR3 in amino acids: CASTILAGGAGELFF. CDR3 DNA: TGTGCCAGCACCATATTAGCGGGAGGGGCCGGGGAGCTGTTTTTT.